What follows describes a single TCR beta chain. Looked up from germline, CDR1 is SGHRS and CDR2 is YFSETQ. The J segment lost 2 bases and the V segment lost 2 bases, leaving 3 bases of the junction unmatched. The CDR3 covers 16 residues. The source of the sample is a study of blood T cell repertoires in COVID-19. About the research overall: Sites across the United States, Italy and Spain contributed samples from acute and convalescent COVID-19. Sample material is recorded as cDNA or gDNA derived from T cells, B-cell-depleted T cells, or PBMCs.

Under the authors' procedure: The authors estimated nucleated cell counts from reference gene primer amplification. The table came from immunoSEQ multiplex PCR; TCRdb's copy has only in-frame clones and leaves some out. From that table come the V and J calls and clone size; the DNA was used to work out D and trimming. This sample has approximately 75,000 clones, with around nine tenths found just once. The rearrangement uses TRBV5-1 and TRBJ2-3; 12 bases are a match to TRBD2. Sequenced input: peripheral blood. The TCR comes from a man aged 55-75 years with acute or convalescent COVID-19. This CDR3 is CASSLGLAGITDTQYF. In DNA form, the CDR3 reads TGCGCCAGCAGCTTAGGACTAGCGGGAATCACAGATACGCAGTATTTT.